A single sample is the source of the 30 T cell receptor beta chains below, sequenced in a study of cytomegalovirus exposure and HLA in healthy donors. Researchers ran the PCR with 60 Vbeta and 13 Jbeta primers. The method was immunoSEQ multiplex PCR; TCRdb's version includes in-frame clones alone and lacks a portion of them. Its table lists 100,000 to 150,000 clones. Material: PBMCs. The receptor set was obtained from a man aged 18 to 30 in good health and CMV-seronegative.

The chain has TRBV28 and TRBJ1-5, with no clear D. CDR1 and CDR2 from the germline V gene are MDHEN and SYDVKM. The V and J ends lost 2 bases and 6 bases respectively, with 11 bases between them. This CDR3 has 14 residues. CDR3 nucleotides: TGTGCCAGCAGTTTAATAGAAGACTTTCAGCCCCAGCATTTT. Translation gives CASSLIEDFQPQHF.

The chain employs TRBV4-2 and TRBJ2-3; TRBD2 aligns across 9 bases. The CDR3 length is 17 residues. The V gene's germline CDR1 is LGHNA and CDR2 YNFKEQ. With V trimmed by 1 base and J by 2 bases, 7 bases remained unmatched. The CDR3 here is CASSQAPGTSLTDTQYF. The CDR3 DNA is TGTGCCAGCAGCCAAGCCCCCGGGACTAGCCTCACAGATACGCAGTATTTT.

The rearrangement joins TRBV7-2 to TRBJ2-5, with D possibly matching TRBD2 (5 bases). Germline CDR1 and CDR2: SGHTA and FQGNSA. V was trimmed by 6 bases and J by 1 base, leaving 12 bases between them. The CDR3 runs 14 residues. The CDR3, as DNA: TGTGCCAGCAGGAAGCCCGGGATCCAAGAGACCCAGTACTTC. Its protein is CASRKPGIQETQYF.

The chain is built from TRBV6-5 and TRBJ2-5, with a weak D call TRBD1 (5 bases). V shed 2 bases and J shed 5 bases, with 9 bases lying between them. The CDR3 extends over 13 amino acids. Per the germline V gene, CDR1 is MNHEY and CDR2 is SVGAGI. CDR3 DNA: TGTGCCAGCAGTTACGACAGATGGGAGACCCAGTACTTC. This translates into CASSYDRWETQYF.

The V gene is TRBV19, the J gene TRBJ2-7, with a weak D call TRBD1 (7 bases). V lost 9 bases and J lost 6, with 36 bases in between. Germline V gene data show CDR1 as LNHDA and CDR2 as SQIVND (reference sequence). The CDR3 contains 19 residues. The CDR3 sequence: CARSYRRDSETLLPCEQYF. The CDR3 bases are TGTGCCAGGTCGTATAGGCGGGACAGCGAAACCCTTCTTCCCTGCGAGCAGTACTTC.

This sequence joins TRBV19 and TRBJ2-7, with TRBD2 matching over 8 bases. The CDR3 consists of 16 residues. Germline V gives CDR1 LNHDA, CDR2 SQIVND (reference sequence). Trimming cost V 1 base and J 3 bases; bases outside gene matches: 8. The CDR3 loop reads CASSIASGRADYEQYF. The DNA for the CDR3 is TGTGCCAGTAGTATAGCCTCCGGGAGGGCGGACTACGAGCAGTACTTC.

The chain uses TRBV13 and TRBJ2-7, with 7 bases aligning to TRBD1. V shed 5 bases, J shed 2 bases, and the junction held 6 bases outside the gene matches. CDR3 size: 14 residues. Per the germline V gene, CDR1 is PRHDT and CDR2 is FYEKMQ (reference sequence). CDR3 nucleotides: TGTGCCAGCAGCCCTAGAGGACAGGCCTACGAGCAGTACTTC. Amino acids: CASSPRGQAYEQYF.

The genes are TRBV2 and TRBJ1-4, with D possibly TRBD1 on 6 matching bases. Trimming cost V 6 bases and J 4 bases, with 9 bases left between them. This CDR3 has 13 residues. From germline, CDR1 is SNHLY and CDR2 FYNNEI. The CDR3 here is CASSRGYNEKLFF. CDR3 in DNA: TGTGCCAGCAGCAGGGGATATAATGAAAAACTGTTTTTT.

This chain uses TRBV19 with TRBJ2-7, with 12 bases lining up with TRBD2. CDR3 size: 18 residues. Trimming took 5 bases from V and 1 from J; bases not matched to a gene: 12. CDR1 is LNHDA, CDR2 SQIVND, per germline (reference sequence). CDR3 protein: CASSLRLAGEMWSYEQYF. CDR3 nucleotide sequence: TGTGCCAGTAGTCTAAGACTAGCGGGAGAAATGTGGTCCTACGAGCAGTACTTC.

As DNA, the CDR3 is TGTGCCAGCAGTTCCCCCTCCCTAGCGGGGGGATACGAGCAGTACTTC. It yields the protein CASSSPSLAGGYEQYF. V is TRBV27 and J is TRBJ2-7; 11 positions agree with TRBD2. The V gene's germline CDR1 is MNHEY and CDR2 SMNVEV (reference sequence). The CDR3 runs to 16 residues. V dropped 4 bases and J dropped 4; count of bases not matched to a gene: 9.

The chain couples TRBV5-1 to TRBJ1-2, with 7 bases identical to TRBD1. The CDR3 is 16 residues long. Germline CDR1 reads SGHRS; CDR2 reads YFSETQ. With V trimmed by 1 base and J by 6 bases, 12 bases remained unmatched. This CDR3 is CASSLRGLSGQDGYTF. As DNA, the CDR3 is TGCGCCAGCAGCTTGAGGGGGCTGTCAGGACAGGATGGCTACACCTTC.

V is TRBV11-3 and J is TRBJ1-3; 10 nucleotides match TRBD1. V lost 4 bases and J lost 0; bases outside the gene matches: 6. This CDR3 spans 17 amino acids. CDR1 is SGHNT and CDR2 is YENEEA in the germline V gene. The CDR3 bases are TGTGCCAGCAGCTCCGACAGGGGGCCAAGCTCTGGAAACACCATATATTTT. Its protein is CASSSDRGPSSGNTIYF.

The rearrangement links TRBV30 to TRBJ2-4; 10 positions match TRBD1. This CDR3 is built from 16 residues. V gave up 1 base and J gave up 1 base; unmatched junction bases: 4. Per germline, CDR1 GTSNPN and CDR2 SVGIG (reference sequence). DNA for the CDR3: TGTGCCTGGAGTGCTAGGGACAGGGGCGCCAAAAACATTCAGTACTTC. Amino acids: CAWSARDRGAKNIQYF.

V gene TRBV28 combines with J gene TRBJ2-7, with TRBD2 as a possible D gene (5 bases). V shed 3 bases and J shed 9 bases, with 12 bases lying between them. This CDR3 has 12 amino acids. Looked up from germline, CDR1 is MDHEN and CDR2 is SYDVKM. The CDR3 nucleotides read TGTGCCAGCAGTTTCGAGTTCAGCGGGCAGTACTTC. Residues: CASSFEFSGQYF.

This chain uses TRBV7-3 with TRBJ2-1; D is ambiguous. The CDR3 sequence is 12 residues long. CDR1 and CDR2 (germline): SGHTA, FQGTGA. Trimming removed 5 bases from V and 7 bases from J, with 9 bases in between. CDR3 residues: CASSSLVNEQFF. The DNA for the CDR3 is TGTGCCAGCAGCAGCCTAGTGAATGAGCAGTTCTTC.

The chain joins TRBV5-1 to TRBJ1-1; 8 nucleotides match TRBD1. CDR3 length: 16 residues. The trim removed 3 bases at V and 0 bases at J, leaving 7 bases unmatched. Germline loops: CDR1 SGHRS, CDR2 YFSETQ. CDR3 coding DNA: TGCGCCAGCAGCTGGGACAGGACCTTGATGAACACTGAAGCTTTCTTT. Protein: CASSWDRTLMNTEAFF.

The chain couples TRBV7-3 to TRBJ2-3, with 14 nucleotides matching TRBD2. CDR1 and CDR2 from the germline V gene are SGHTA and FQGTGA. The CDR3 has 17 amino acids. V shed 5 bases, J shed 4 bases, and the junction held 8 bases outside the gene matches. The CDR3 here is CASSPGTSGSGADTQYF. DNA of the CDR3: TGTGCCAGCAGCCCCGGGACTAGCGGGAGCGGGGCAGATACGCAGTATTTT.

The CDR3 region is CASSSRTGHTGELFF. For the CDR3, the DNA is TGTGCCAGCAGTTCCCGGACAGGGCACACCGGGGAGCTGTTTTTT. The V gene is TRBV27, the J gene TRBJ2-2; TRBD1 agrees at 8 bases. The CDR3 extends over 15 amino acids. The ends lost 4 bases at V and 3 bases at J; junction bases unmatched: 4. In germline, CDR1 is MNHEY, CDR2 SMNVEV (reference sequence).

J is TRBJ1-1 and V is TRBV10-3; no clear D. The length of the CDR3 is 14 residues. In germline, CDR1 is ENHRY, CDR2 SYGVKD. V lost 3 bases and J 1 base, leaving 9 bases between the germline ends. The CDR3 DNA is TGTGCCATCAGTGATCTGTCAGGGAACACTGAAGCTTTCTTT. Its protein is CAISDLSGNTEAFF.

The CDR3 protein is CSGVDSAYTDTQYF. CDR3 DNA sequence: TGCAGCGGGGTGGACAGCGCCTACACAGATACGCAGTATTTT. The chain recombines TRBV29-1 with TRBJ2-3; weak D call: TRBD1 (6 bases). Trimming shortened V by 7 bases and J by 2 bases, and 16 bases separated the two germline ends. The V gene's germline CDR1 is SQVTM and CDR2 ANQGSEA. This CDR3 region has 14 residues.

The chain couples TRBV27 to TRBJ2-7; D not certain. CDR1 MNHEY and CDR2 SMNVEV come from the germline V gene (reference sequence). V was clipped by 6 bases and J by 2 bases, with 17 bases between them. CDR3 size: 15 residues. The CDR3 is CASRFLPSKPYEQYF. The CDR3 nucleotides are TGTGCCAGCAGATTTTTGCCGAGTAAGCCCTACGAGCAGTACTTC.

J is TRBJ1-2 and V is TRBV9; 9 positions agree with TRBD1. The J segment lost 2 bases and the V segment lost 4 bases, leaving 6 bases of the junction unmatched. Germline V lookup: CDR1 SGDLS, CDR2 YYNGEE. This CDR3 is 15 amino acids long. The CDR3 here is CASSTRTGVNYGYTF. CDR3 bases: TGTGCCAGCAGCACGCGGACAGGGGTCAACTATGGCTACACCTTC.

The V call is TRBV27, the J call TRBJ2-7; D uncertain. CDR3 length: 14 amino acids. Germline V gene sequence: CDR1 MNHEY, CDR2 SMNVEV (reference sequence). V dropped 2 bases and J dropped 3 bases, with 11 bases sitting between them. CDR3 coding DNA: TGTGCCAGCAGTTTAGCCGGGTCCATCTACGAGCAGTACTTC. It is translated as CASSLAGSIYEQYF.

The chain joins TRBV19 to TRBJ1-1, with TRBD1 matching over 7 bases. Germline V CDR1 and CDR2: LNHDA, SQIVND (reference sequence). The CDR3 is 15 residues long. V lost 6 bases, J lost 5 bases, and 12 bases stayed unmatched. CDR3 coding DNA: TGTGCCAGTAGGGATTGGAACAGGGGAGTGACTGAAGCTTTCTTT. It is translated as CASRDWNRGVTEAFF.

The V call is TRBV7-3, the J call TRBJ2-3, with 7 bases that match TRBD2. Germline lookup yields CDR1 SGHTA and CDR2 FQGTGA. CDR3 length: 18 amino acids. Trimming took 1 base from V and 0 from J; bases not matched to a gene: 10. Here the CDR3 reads CASSLRGRELSSTDTQYF. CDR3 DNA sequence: TGTGCCAGCAGCTTAAGGGGGAGGGAGTTATCTAGCACAGATACGCAGTATTTT.

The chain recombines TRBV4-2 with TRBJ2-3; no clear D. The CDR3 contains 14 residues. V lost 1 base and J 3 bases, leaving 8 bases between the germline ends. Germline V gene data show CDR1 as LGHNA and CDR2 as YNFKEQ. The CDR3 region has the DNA TGTGCCAGCAGCCAAGTTCTAAAAACAGATACGCAGTATTTT. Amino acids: CASSQVLKTDTQYF.

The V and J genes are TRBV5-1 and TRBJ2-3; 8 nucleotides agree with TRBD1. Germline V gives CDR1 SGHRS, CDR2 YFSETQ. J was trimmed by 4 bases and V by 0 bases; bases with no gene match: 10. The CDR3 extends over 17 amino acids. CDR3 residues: CASSLGIQGARPDTQYF. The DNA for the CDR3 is TGCGCCAGCAGCTTGGGAATTCAGGGGGCGCGTCCAGATACGCAGTATTTT.

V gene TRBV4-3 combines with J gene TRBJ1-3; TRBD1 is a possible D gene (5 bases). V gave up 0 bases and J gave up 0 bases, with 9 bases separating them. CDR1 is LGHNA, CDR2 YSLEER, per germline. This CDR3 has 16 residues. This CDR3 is CASSQDDGHSGNTIYF. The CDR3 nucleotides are TGCGCCAGCAGCCAAGATGACGGACACTCTGGAAACACCATATATTTT.

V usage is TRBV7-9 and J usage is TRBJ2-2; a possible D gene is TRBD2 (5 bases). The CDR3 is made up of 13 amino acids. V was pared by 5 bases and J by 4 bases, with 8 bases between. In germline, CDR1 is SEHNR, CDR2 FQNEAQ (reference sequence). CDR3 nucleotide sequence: TGTGCCAGCAGCCCAAGCGGCACCGGGGAGCTGTTTTTT. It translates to CASSPSGTGELFF.

CDR3 sequence (DNA): TGCAGCGTTGGAGGAGAGGGAGGTCCGGCTTTCTTT. It is translated as CSVGGEGGPAFF. The rearrangement uses TRBV29-1 and TRBJ1-1; D gene uncertain. V lost 4 bases and J lost 11, with 17 bases in between. The CDR3 loop spans 12 amino acids. CDR1 is SQVTM and CDR2 is ANQGSEA in the germline V gene. The variable domain in full, completed from reference TRBV29-1 and TRBJ1-1, reads SAVISQKPSRDICQRGTSLTIQCQVDSQVTMMFWYRQQPGQSLTLIATANQGSEATYESGFVIDKFPISRPNLTFSTLTVSNMSPEDSSIYLCSVGGEGGPAFFGQGTRLTVV.